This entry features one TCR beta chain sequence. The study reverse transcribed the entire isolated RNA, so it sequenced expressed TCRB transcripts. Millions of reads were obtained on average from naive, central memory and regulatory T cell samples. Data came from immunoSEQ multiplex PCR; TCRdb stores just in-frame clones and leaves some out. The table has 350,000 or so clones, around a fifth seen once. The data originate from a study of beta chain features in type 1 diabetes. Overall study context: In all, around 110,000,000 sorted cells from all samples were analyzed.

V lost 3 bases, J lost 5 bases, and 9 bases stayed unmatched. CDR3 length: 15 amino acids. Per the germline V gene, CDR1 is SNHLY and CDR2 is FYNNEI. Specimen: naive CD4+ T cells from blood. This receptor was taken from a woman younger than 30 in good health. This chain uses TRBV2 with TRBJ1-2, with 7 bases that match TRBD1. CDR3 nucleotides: TGTGCCAGCAGTGAGTCGGGACAGAACGTATATGGCTACACCTTC. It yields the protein CASSESGQNVYGYTF.